This T cell receptor beta chain comes out of a study of T cells after yellow fever vaccination. Looking at the study overall: Fractions of low cell number were prepared using SMART-Seq v4 Ultra Low Input. Points from the study as a whole: Clonotypes appearing in both CD4 and CD8 compartments existed, and their share was small. Boosting was followed by the reappearance of most primary-vaccination clones (roughly 95% CD4, 85% to 90% CD8).

The V gene's germline CDR1 is SGHRS and CDR2 YFSETQ. This CDR3 region has 15 residues. V was clipped by 4 bases and J by 5 bases; unmatched bases: 8. This clonotype came up a few times. What it binds is unknown. It was through 5'RACE template switching that TCR cDNA was made, with a universal primer site and UMIs added. TCRdb reanalysed the 5' RACE reads using MiXCR and keeps one entry per CDR3 protein. The table shows just under 600,000 distinct CDR3 sequences, with roughly 12% occurring only once. The chain carries TRBV5-1 and TRBJ2-1; TRBD2 matches at 8 bases. The sample was PBMCs, taken on the day of the yellow fever booster vaccination. This clonotype originated in a man aged 30-40 years who received the YFV17D yellow fever vaccine. CDR3 sequence (DNA): TGCGCCAGCAGCCTTAGCGGGGCCCGAGACAATGAGCAGTTCTTC. Its translation is CASSLSGARDNEQFF.